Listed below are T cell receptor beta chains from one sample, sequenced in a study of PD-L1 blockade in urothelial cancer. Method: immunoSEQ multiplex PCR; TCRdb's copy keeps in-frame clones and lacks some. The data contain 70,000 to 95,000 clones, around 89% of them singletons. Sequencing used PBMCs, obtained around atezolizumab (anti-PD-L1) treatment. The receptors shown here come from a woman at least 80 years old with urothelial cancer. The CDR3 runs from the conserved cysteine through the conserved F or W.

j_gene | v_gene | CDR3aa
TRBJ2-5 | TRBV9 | CASSVGAGAQYF
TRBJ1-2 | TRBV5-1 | CASSPYRDDYGYTF
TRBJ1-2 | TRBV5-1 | CASSLVGHQPGDGYTF
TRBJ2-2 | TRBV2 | CASRRDRATGELFF
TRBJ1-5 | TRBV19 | CASSINRDRNQPQHF
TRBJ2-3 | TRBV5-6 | CASSLYRGLAATDTQYF
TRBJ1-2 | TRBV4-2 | CASSQDGTRVNYGYTF
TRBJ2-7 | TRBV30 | CAWGAGGPVGEQYF
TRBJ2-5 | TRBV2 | CASDQLAGRETQYF
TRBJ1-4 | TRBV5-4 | CASGTATNEKLFF
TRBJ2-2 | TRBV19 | CASSTGQGVETGELFF
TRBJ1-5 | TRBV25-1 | CASSQTGSNQPQHF
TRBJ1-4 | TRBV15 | CATSIRVVLGQANEKLFF
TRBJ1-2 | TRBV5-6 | CASSPGTGGYGYTF
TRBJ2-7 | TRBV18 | CASSPGLAYSFYEQYF
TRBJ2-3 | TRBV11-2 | CASSLGNAGTDTQYF
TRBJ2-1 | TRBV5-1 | CASSSGLAGDRYNEQFF
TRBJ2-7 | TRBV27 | CASSFGPSLAREQYF
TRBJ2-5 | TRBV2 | CASRRLAGVVQQETQYF
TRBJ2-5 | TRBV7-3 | CASSLALAGGTQYF
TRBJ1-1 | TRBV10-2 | CASSEPGTGRTEAFF
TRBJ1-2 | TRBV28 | CASSFVGQADGYTF
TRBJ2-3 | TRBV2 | CASSGQRTDTQYF
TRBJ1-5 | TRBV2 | CASRGDRGSNQPQHF
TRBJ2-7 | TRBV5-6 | CASSSSSYEQYF
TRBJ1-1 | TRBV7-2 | CASSPLLAGATEAFF